This T cell receptor beta chain was captured in a study of T cell clusters in autoimmune cytopenias. TRB amplification used roughly 250 ng of peripheral blood genomic DNA. One tube held mixed TRB-A and TRB-B primer pools for touch-down PCR. From its re-call of the multiplex PCR reads, TCRdb lists each CDR3 protein once, without DNA. The sample totals 6,500 to 8,500 distinct CDR3 sequences. A further study also used this sample, focusing on T cell repertoires in aging, cancer and after chemotherapy.

The clonotype was recovered from a human donor in good health. Sequencing input: peripheral blood.

The CDR3 sequence: CASSETQNTEAFF. The gene calls are TRBV6-4 and TRBJ1-1. Germline V lookup: CDR1 MRHNA, CDR2 SNTAGT. This CDR3 is built from 13 residues.